These 8 T cell receptor beta chains were sequenced from one sample in a study of cytomegalovirus exposure and HLA in healthy donors (dated 2017 in TCRdb). Library preparation employed the immunoSEQ multiplex PCR assay. For the multiplex PCR, a mixture combining 60 forward primers for TCR Vbeta segments and 13 reverse primers for TCR Jbeta segments was used. TCRdb limited this immuneACCESS table to in-frame rearrangements with V and J called. A share of clones is missing; checked studies link under half to unresolved V genes, and the rest is unexplained. The sample table shows about 140,000 clones, and around 80% are seen once. The ten largest clones capture more than 4.5% of the sample. The sequenced sample consisted of PBMCs. Every receptor here comes from a man aged 30 to 45 in good health.

CDR3 DNA: TGTGCCAGCAGCTTAGTTGGTTTAGGCAATCAGCCCCAGCATTTT. This encodes CASSLVGLGNQPQHF. The genes are TRBV7-8 and TRBJ1-5; D unclear. This CDR3 region has 15 residues. The ends were cut back, 1 base at V and 2 bases at J, with 9 bases in the middle. Per germline, CDR1 SGHVS and CDR2 FQNEAQ.

CDR3 bases: TGCGCCAGCAGCTTCGCCGGGACTACCAGCACAGATACGCAGTATTTT. It translates to CASSFAGTTSTDTQYF. J is TRBJ2-3 and V is TRBV5-1; 7 bases match TRBD2. V lost 2 bases, J lost 0 bases, and 6 bases stayed unmatched. Per the germline V gene, CDR1 is SGHRS and CDR2 is YFSETQ. The length of the CDR3 is 16 residues.

This clone appeared once. The rearrangement links TRBV2 to TRBJ2-5; TRBD2 matches at 7 bases. CDR3 size: 14 residues. Germline V gene data show CDR1 as SNHLY and CDR2 as FYNNEI. V lost 4 bases, J lost 7 bases, and 9 bases stayed unmatched. CDR3 region: CASSVLAGEGTQYF. DNA for the CDR3: TGTGCCAGCAGTGTACTGGCGGGGGAAGGGACCCAGTACTTC.

The V call is TRBV28, the J call TRBJ2-7; perhaps TRBD2 as D (5 bases). Germline lookup yields CDR1 MDHEN and CDR2 SYDVKM. The CDR3 loop spans 13 amino acids. V lost 3 bases, J lost 3 bases, and 9 bases lay in between. CDR3 DNA: TGTGCCAGCAGTTTCCAGGACTTCTACGAGCAGTACTTC. Translating gives CASSFQDFYEQYF. Full variable domain (remainder filled in from reference TRBV28 and TRBJ2-7): DVKVTQSSRYLVKRTGEKVFLECVQDMDHENMFWYRQDPGLGLRLIYFSYDVKMKEKGDIPEGYSVSREKKERFSLILESASTNQTSMYLCASSFQDFYEQYFGPGTRLTVT.

The chain joins TRBV7-9 to TRBJ1-2; 9 positions agree with TRBD1. This CDR3 has 14 amino acids. Germline V gene lookup returns CDR1 SEHNR and CDR2 FQNEAQ (reference sequence). Trimming removed 2 bases from V and 8 bases from J; junction bases left unmatched: 6. Here the CDR3 DNA reads TGTGCCAGCAGCTTAATGACAGGGGGTAGGGGCTACACCTTC. The encoded protein is CASSLMTGGRGYTF.

V usage is TRBV4-2 and J usage is TRBJ2-5, with D hard to call. The CDR3 is 13 residues long. The V gene lost 4 bases and the J gene lost 5 bases, with 11 bases spanning the gap. Germline V CDR1 and CDR2: LGHNA, YNFKEQ. CDR3 region: CASSPQLRETQYF. Here the CDR3 DNA reads TGTGCCAGCAGCCCTCAACTCCGGGAGACCCAGTACTTC.

On this clone itself: Compared with germline, one end of the junction differs, possibly owing to a read error. CDR3 in amino acids: CASSTTPQQGTQYF. CDR3 nucleotides: TGTGCTAGCAGCACGACCCCGCAACAGGGTACGCAGTATTTT. The rearrangement uses TRBV7-7 and TRBJ2-3; D might be TRBD1 (6 bases). This CDR3 is 14 amino acids long. Germline V gene sequence: CDR1 SSHAT, CDR2 FNYEAQ (reference sequence).

The rearrangement joins TRBV5-1 to TRBJ2-7; D possibly corresponds to TRBD1 (5 bases). From germline, CDR1 is SGHRS and CDR2 YFSETQ. V was pared by 3 bases and J by 3 bases, with 13 bases between. The CDR3 is made up of 14 amino acids. The chain's CDR3 is CASSSDTGYYEQYF. The DNA for the CDR3 is TGCGCCAGCAGCTCGGACACTGGATACTACGAGCAGTACTTC.